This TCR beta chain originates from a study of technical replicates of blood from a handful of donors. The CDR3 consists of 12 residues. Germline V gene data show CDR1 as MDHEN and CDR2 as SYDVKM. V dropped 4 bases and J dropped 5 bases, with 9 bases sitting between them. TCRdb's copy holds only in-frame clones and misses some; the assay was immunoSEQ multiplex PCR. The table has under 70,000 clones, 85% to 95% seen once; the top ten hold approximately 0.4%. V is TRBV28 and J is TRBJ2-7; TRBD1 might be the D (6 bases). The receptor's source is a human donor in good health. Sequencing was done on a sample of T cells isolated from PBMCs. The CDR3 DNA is TGTGCCAGCAGTTCCAGGGGCGACGAGCAGTACTTC. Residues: CASSSRGDEQYF.